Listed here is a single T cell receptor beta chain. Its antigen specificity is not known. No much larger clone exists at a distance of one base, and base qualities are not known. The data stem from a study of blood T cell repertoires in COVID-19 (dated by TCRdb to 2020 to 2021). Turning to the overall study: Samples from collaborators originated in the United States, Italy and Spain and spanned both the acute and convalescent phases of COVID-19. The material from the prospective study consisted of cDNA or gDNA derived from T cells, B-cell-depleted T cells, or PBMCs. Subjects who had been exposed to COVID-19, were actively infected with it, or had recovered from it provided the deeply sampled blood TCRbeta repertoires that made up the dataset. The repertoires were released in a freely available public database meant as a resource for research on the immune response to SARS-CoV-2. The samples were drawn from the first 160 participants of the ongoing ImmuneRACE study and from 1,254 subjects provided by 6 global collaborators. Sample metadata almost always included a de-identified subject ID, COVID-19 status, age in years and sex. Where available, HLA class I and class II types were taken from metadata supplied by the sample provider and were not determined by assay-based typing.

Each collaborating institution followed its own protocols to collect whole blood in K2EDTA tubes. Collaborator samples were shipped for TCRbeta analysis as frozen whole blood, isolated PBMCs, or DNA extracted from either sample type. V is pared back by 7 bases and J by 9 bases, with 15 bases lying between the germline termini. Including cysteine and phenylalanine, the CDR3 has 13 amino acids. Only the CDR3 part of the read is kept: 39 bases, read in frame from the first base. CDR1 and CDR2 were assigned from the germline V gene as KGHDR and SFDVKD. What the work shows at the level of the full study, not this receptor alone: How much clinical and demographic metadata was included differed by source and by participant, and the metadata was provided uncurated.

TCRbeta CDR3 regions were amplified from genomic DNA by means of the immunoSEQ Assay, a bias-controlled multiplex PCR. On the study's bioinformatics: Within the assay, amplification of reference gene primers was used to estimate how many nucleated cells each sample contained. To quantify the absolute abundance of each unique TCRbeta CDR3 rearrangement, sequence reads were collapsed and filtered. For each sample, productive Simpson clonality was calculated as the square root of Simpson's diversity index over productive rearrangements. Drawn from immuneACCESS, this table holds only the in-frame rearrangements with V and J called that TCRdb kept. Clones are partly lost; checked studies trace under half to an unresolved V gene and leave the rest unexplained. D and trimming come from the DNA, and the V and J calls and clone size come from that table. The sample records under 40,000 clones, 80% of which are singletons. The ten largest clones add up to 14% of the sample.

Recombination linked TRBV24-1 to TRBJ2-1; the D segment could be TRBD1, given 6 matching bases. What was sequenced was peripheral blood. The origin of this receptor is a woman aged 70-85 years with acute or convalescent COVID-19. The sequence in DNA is TGTGCCACCAGACCCGGACAGTACGGTGAGCAGTTCTTC. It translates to CATRPGQYGEQFF.